Presented here are 18 T cell receptor beta chains from one specimen sequenced in a study of blood T cell repertoires in COVID-19. Sequenced by immunoSEQ multiplex PCR; TCRdb stores in-frame clones only, minus some. This sample yields about 100,000 clones, of which approximately 90% are seen a single time; less than 1.5% belongs to the top ten. Sequenced material: peripheral blood. The receptors shown here come from a woman in her 30s with acute or convalescent COVID-19.

The J gene is TRBJ1-5, the V gene TRBV19, with TRBD1 matching over 7 bases. The CDR3 runs to 20 residues. V lost 1 base and J lost 6; bases outside the gene matches: 21. Looked up from germline, CDR1 is LNHDA and CDR2 is SQIVND (reference sequence). CDR3 region: CASSIGELQGQYLGSQPQHF. CDR3 nucleotide sequence: TGTGCCAGTAGTATAGGAGAGCTACAGGGGCAGTACCTCGGTAGTCAGCCCCAGCATTTT.

The chain links TRBV7-2 to TRBJ1-5, with 7 bases lining up with TRBD1. CDR3 size: 17 residues. Trimming cost V 5 bases and J 0 bases; bases outside gene matches: 10. The germline gives CDR1 SGHTA, CDR2 FQGNSA. The DNA for the CDR3 is TGTGCCAGCAGCATTTACCGGGACAGAGCTAGCAATCAGCCCCAGCATTTT. Its translation: CASSIYRDRASNQPQHF.

The genes are TRBV18 and TRBJ2-1; TRBD2 matches 14 bases. Germline lookup yields CDR1 KGHSH and CDR2 LQKENI. The J segment lost 0 bases and the V segment lost 3 bases, leaving 4 bases of the junction unmatched. The CDR3 is 18 amino acids. CDR3 sequence reads: CASSPGLAGVYSYNEQFF. In nucleotides, the CDR3 is TGTGCCAGCTCACCGGGACTAGCGGGAGTGTACTCCTACAATGAGCAGTTCTTC. Full variable domain (rest looked up from reference TRBV18 and TRBJ2-1): NAGVMQNPRHLVRRRGQEARLRCSPMKGHSHVYWYRQLPEEGLKFMVYLQKENIIDESGMPKERFSAEFPKEGPSILRIQQVVRGDSAAYFCASSPGLAGVYSYNEQFFGPGTRLTVL.

This rearrangement joins TRBV27 to TRBJ2-7, with D maybe TRBD1 (6 bases). Germline lookup yields CDR1 MNHEY and CDR2 SMNVEV (reference sequence). Between the trimmed V and J ends, which lost 7 bases and 0 bases, there was a span of 22 bases. The CDR3 covers 17 residues. The CDR3 sequence: CASTLRRGTGSSYEQYF. CDR3 nucleotides: TGTGCCAGCACCCTCCGTAGGGGGACGGGCAGCTCCTACGAGCAGTACTTC.

The chain recombines TRBV13 with TRBJ2-5, with D maybe TRBD2 (6 bases). The CDR3 is made up of 13 amino acids. Trimming left V 3 bases short and J 5 bases short, with 10 bases between. CDR1 is PRHDT, CDR2 FYEKMQ, per germline (reference sequence). This chain's CDR3 is CASSFTSMETQYF. CDR3 sequence (DNA): TGTGCCAGCAGCTTCACTAGCATGGAGACCCAGTACTTC.

The rearrangement joins TRBV28 to TRBJ1-3; D is possibly TRBD1 (5 bases). Trimming took 6 bases from V and 4 from J, leaving 16 bases between them. This CDR3 has 15 amino acids. The germline gives CDR1 MDHEN, CDR2 SYDVKM. The CDR3 sequence: CASSRAGTTGNTIYF. The DNA of the CDR3 is TGTGCCAGCAGCAGGGCAGGGACTACCGGAAACACCATATATTTT.

The chain combines TRBV5-8 with TRBJ2-3, with 10 positions matching TRBD2. This CDR3 is 16 amino acids long. Per germline, CDR1 SGHTS and CDR2 YDEGEE. With 0 bases clipped from V and 1 base from J, the junction kept 2 bases outside the gene matches. The DNA of the CDR3 is TGTGCCAGCAGCTTGGGGCTAGCGGGAGGCACAGATACGCAGTATTTT. Translating gives CASSLGLAGGTDTQYF.

The rearrangement joins TRBV19 to TRBJ1-5; TRBD1 aligns across 8 bases. V dropped 3 bases and J dropped 4; count of bases not matched to a gene: 5. The CDR3 covers 15 residues. Germline V gene data show CDR1 as LNHDA and CDR2 as SQIVND (reference sequence). This CDR3 is CASSIPGGWNQPQHF. The DNA for the CDR3 is TGTGCCAGTAGTATCCCAGGGGGCTGGAATCAGCCCCAGCATTTT.

The V and J genes are TRBV10-3 and TRBJ2-7, with D tentatively TRBD1 (8 bases). Per the germline V gene, CDR1 is ENHRY and CDR2 is SYGVKD. V lost 4 bases and J lost 4, with 14 bases in between. This CDR3 has 14 residues. For the CDR3, the DNA is TGTGCCATCAGTGCTGGACAGGGAGGGTACGAGCAGTACTTC. This codes for CAISAGQGGYEQYF.

This clone appeared a single time. V gene TRBV11-3 combines with J gene TRBJ2-3, with D uncertain. Germline-derived CDR1 and CDR2 are SGHNT and YENEEA. CDR3 size: 15 residues. Trimming cost V 5 bases and J 3 bases, with 15 bases left between them. DNA for the CDR3: TGTGCCAGCAGCCAGGTGGCAAGTAGGACAGATACGCAGTATTTT. Translation gives CASSQVASRTDTQYF. The entire variable domain, with the rest obtained from reference TRBV11-3 and TRBJ2-3, is as follows: EAGVVQSPRYKIIEKKQPVAFWCNPISGHNTLYWYLQNLGQGPELLIRYENEEAVDDSQLPKDRFSAERLKGVDSTLKIQPAELGDSAVYLCASSQVASRTDTQYFGPGTRLTVL.

This clone has a single count. The chain links TRBV4-3 to TRBJ2-7, with 11 bases lining up with TRBD2. CDR1 LGHNA and CDR2 YSLEER come from the germline V gene. The CDR3 is 16 amino acids. Trimming cost V 4 bases and J 2 bases; bases outside gene matches: 7. The CDR3 protein is CASSPNLAGGAYEQYF. The DNA for the CDR3 is TGCGCCAGCAGCCCTAACTTAGCGGGGGGGGCCTACGAGCAGTACTTC.

This clone was seen once. The V and J genes are TRBV4-1 and TRBJ2-7, with 15 bases aligning to TRBD2. Germline-derived CDR1 and CDR2 are MGHRA and YSYEKL. The CDR3 contains 17 residues. V dropped 2 bases and J dropped 4; count of bases not matched to a gene: 6. As DNA, the CDR3 is TGCGCCAGCAGCCAACCTCCGGGACTAGCGGGGGGATACGAGCAGTACTTC. Its translation: CASSQPPGLAGGYEQYF.

This chain joins TRBV6-5 and TRBJ2-5; possible D gene TRBD2, 6 bases. CDR1 and CDR2 (germline): MNHEY, SVGAGI. Trimming removed 5 bases from V and 7 bases from J, with 14 bases in between. The length of the CDR3 is 13 residues. The DNA for the CDR3 is TGTGCCAGCAGTCGCGGGGTCAGTGGGACCCAGTACTTC. Protein product: CASSRGVSGTQYF.

The chain has TRBV15 and TRBJ2-5; the D is unclear. The CDR3 has 12 amino acids. V was shortened by 1 base and J by 4 bases, with 4 bases between the two germline ends. In germline, CDR1 is LNHNV, CDR2 YYDKDF (reference sequence). The CDR3 sequence is CATSRGGETQYF. The CDR3 coding sequence is TGTGCCACCAGCAGAGGAGGAGAGACCCAGTACTTC.

This clone was found a few times. The V and J genes are TRBV5-6 and TRBJ2-2, with D unresolved. The germline gives CDR1 SGHDT, CDR2 YYEEEE. The CDR3 is 14 residues long. V was cut by 4 bases and J by 1 base, with 8 bases left in between. In DNA, the CDR3 is TGTGCCAGCAGCCTACGAGGGAACACCGGGGAGCTGTTTTTT. Its protein product is CASSLRGNTGELFF.

The chain combines TRBV7-9 with TRBJ1-4; D gene ambiguous. This CDR3 is built from 16 residues. Germline-derived CDR1 and CDR2 are SEHNR and FQNEAQ (reference sequence). Trimming removed 3 bases from V and 0 bases from J, with 11 bases in between. This chain's CDR3 is CASSFRGVATNEKLFF. The CDR3, as DNA: TGTGCCAGCAGCTTCCGGGGTGTCGCAACTAATGAAAAACTGTTTTTT.

The J gene is TRBJ2-7, the V gene TRBV27; maybe TRBD1 (6 bases). The germline gives CDR1 MNHEY, CDR2 SMNVEV (reference sequence). This CDR3 is built from 14 residues. V lost 7 bases and J lost 2, with 15 bases in between. CDR3: CASKPDSSTYEQYF. As DNA, the CDR3 is TGTGCCAGCAAACCGGACAGCTCGACCTACGAGCAGTACTTC.

The J gene is TRBJ1-2, the V gene TRBV5-1, with 9 bases that match TRBD1. Germline V CDR1 and CDR2: SGHRS, YFSETQ. The CDR3 contains 14 residues. V shed 1 base, J shed 6 bases, and the junction held 4 bases outside the gene matches. The DNA of the CDR3 is TGCGCCAGCAGCTTGTCAGGGACAGGGAATGGCTACACCTTC. Protein product: CASSLSGTGNGYTF.